A selection of T cell receptor beta chains follows, all from one sample in a study of blood T cell repertoires in COVID-19. TCRdb's copy holds only in-frame clones and misses some; the assay was immunoSEQ multiplex PCR. The sample lists over 120,000 clones; roughly 80% were seen once. Sequencing input: peripheral blood. These TCRs come from a human donor in a cohort sampled during active COVID-19. Each CDR3 is given with its conserved first and last residue. The order of the fields is J gene, V gene, CDR3 protein.

>TRBJ1-2|TRBV7-8
CASSEGQGHRGYTF
>TRBJ2-5|TRBV7-2
CASGDAGGSEETQYF
>TRBJ2-3|TRBV2
CASTAGTSEFTDTQYF
>TRBJ1-5|TRBV28
CASRRDRGDNQPQHF
>TRBJ1-6|TRBV7-9
CASSLTGLSNSPLHF
>TRBJ1-4|TRBV7-8
CASSLARTGLNEKLFF
>TRBJ1-1|TRBV28
CASSLLETEAFF
>TRBJ2-7|TRBV4-1
CASSQVPSPGLAGGRYEQYF
>TRBJ1-4|TRBV29-1
CSVLRSGSFNEKLFF
>TRBJ1-1|TRBV30
CAWSVTENTEAFF
>TRBJ2-7|TRBV5-1
CASSFTGTYEQYF
>TRBJ2-3|TRBV2
CASTRGGSQADTQYF
>TRBJ1-6|TRBV19
CATSPTGDNSPLHF
>TRBJ2-3|TRBV11-2
CASSFGRGADTQYF
>TRBJ2-3|TRBV6-2/TRBV6-3
CASSYGAGGGADTQYF
>TRBJ1-2|TRBV30
CAWSETGENGYTF
>TRBJ2-3|TRBV10-3
CAISDIAGGPDTQYF
>TRBJ1-1|TRBV6-5
CASSPPRGTEAFF
>TRBJ2-1|TRBV7-3
CASSFRAGKVESYNEQFF
>TRBJ2-3|TRBV11-2
CASSLEVQGAPTDTQYF
>TRBJ2-1|TRBV7-3
CASSLTSSGRASTQFF
>TRBJ2-1|TRBV15
CATKREEGPNEQFF
>TRBJ1-4|TRBV20-1
CSAGEQGAMYLANEKLFF
>TRBJ2-7|TRBV18
CASSRPGQGTYEQYF
>TRBJ2-1|TRBV6-5
CASTPTSSGEQFF
>TRBJ1-2|TRBV28
CASSLVGGRFGLGGYTF
>TRBJ1-1|TRBV6-5
CASTRTGGTEAFF
>TRBJ1-1|TRBV4-2
CASSQEMTLAFF
>TRBJ1-1|TRBV28
CASGSGTDNTEAFF
>TRBJ2-7|TRBV30
CAWSPGIYEQYF
>TRBJ1-5|TRBV3-1/TRBV3-2
CASSQAGKYQPQHF
>TRBJ1-1|TRBV7-9
CASSLSSGDSMGAFF
>TRBJ2-1|TRBV2
CASGQGPYNEQFF
>TRBJ2-7|TRBV28
CASSTRGALSYEQYF
>TRBJ2-3|TRBV9
CASSPRERTGATDTQYF
>TRBJ2-3|TRBV10-3
CAISGLAEGPTDTQYF